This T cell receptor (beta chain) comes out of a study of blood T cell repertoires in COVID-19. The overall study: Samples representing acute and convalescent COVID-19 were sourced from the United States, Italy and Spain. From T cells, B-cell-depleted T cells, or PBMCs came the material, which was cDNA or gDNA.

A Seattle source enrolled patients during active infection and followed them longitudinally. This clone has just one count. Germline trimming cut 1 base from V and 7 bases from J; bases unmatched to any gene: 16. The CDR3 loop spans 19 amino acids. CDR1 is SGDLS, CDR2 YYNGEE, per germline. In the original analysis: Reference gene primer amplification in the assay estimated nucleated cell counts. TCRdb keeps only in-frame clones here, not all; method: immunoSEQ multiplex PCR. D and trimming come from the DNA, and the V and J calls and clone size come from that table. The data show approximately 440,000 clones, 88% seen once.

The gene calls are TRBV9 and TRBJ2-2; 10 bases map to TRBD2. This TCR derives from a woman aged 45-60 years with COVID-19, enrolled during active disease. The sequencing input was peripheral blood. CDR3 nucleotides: TGTGCCAGCAGCGTAAGCAATTTTTTAGCGGGGGGCCAGGTCGGGGAGCTGTTTTTT. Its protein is CASSVSNFLAGGQVGELFF.